This T cell receptor beta chain comes out of a study of blood T cell repertoires in COVID-19 (TCRdb year 2020). In the study overall: Collaborator samples came from the United States, Italy and Spain and covered acute and convalescent phases of COVID-19. The samples were drawn from the first 160 participants of the ongoing ImmuneRACE study and from more than 1,000 subjects provided by 6 global collaborators. Nearly every sample came with metadata listing a de-identified subject ID, COVID-19 status, age in years and sex. The dataset comprised deeply sampled blood TCRbeta repertoires from subjects exposed to, actively infected with, or recovered from COVID-19. The repertoires were released in a freely available public database meant as a resource for research on the immune response to SARS-CoV-2. The prospective study material was composed of cDNA or gDNA derived from T cells, B-cell-depleted T cells, or PBMCs. Where HLA class I and class II types were available, the types were taken from metadata supplied by the sample provider, not from assay-based typing. On the study overall, not on this receptor specifically: The quantity of clinical and demographic metadata differed by source and by participant and was supplied without curation.

Comments on this clone: Its antigen is not yet known. Nothing much larger sits one base from this clone, and base qualities are not available.

TCRbeta CDR3 regions were amplified from genomic DNA by means of the immunoSEQ Assay, a bias-controlled multiplex PCR. From the authors' description of their analysis: The number of nucleated cells in each sample was estimated by amplification of reference gene primers within the assay. To quantify the absolute abundance of each unique TCRbeta CDR3 rearrangement, sequence reads were collapsed and filtered. For each sample, productive Simpson clonality was calculated by taking the square root of Simpson's diversity index across productive rearrangements. What TCRdb holds here is the immuneACCESS table cut down to in-frame rearrangements. Part of the clones is not present; checked against another copy, under half of the missing clones reflect an unresolved V gene, and the others are unexplained. Clone size and the V and J calls come from that table; the DNA yielded D and trimming. The sample has about 74,000 clones on record, over 85% of them singletons. The ten top clones hold roughly 9.1% of the sample.

Each collaborating institution followed its own protocols to collect whole blood in K2EDTA tubes. For TCRbeta analysis, collaborator samples were shipped as frozen whole blood, as isolated PBMCs, or as DNA extracted from either sample type. The sequence was collected from a human donor in a cohort sampled during active COVID-19. The sample taken for sequencing was peripheral blood.

The nucleotides read TGTGCCTGGAATCGGGGGCCGTGGGGCGGGAGAGATCAAGAGACCCAGTACTTC. Translated, this gives CAWNRGPWGGRDQETQYF. The V and J genes are TRBV30 and TRBJ2-5; TRBD2 could be the D gene, as 7 bases match. For CDR1 and CDR2, the germline V gene (reference sequence) lists GTSNPN and SVGIG. From cysteine to phenylalanine, the CDR3 is 18 amino acids long. The sequence is cut down to CDR3 DNA, 54 bases in frame from base 1. Deletion took 4 bases off V and 2 bases off J, with a span of 26 bases between the germline ends.